This T cell receptor (beta chain) was observed in a study of blood T cell repertoires in COVID-19. Germline CDR1 and CDR2: GTSNPN and SVGIG (reference sequence). The junction had 3 bases not matched to a gene; V was cut back by 3 bases and J by 2 bases. CDR3 size: 14 residues. The authors' processing: Nucleated cell counts were estimated from reference gene primer amplification. Libraries were prepared by immunoSEQ multiplex PCR; TCRdb keeps only in-frame clonotypes and omits some of them. That table gives V, J and clone size, and the DNA gave D and trimming. The sample carries some 260,000 clones, about 80% recorded once.

V gene TRBV30 combines with J gene TRBJ1-3; 8 bases align to TRBD1. Sample: peripheral blood. This TCR was sampled from an elderly man with acute or convalescent COVID-19. The CDR3 coding sequence is TGTGCCTGGAGCGTGGGACAGGCTGGAAACACCATATATTTT. It codes for CAWSVGQAGNTIYF.